This is a list of T cell receptor beta chains from one sample in a study of blood T cell repertoires in COVID-19. Sequencing was performed with immunoSEQ multiplex PCR; in TCRdb, only in-frame clones are kept and a portion is missing. The sample yields 200,000 to 300,000 clones, about nine tenths seen once. The sequenced sample consisted of peripheral blood. Receptors originate from a person under 30 with COVID-19, enrolled during active disease. Each CDR3 is given with its conserved first and last residue. The order of the fields is clone size, D gene, CDR3 length, V gene, J gene, CDR3 protein, CDR3 DNA. A D gene is named only where the DNA matches it firmly. Rows may omit the clone size; those that give it use once, few, many or a size class.

NA	TRBD2	15	TRBV7-2	TRBJ2-5	CASSPLAGGAGTQYF	TGTGCCAGCAGCCCGCTAGCGGGAGGGGCGGGGACCCAGTACTTC
NA	NA	15	TRBV6-1	TRBJ2-7	CASSEKAGPIYEQYF	TGTGCCAGCAGTGAAAAGGCAGGGCCGATCTACGAGCAGTACTTC
NA	TRBD2	14	TRBV18	TRBJ2-3	CASSPGLATDTQYF	TGTGCCAGCTCACCGGGACTAGCTACAGATACGCAGTATTTT
NA	NA	12	TRBV5-1	TRBJ2-1	CASSFAGNEQFF	TGCGCCAGCAGCTTCGCGGGGAATGAGCAGTTCTTC
NA	NA	13	TRBV12-3/TRBV12-4	TRBJ1-1	CASSFVGGTEAFF	TGTGCCAGCAGTTTTGTGGGCGGGACTGAAGCTTTCTTT
NA	TRBD2	14	TRBV5-4	TRBJ2-5	CASSFGGGGETQYF	TGTGCCAGCAGCTTCGGTGGGGGAGGGGAGACCCAGTACTTC
NA	TRBD2	18	TRBV10-3	TRBJ2-3	CAISVGVAGSLSTDTQYF	TGTGCCATCAGTGTGGGGGTAGCGGGGAGTTTGAGTACAGATACGCAGTATTTT
NA	NA	16	TRBV6-5	TRBJ1-1	CASSYIRGGAGTEAFF	TGTGCCAGCAGTTACATTCGCGGGGGCGCCGGTACTGAAGCTTTCTTT
NA	TRBD2	18	TRBV12-5	TRBJ2-3	CASGLMESGKDSTDTQYF	TGTGCTAGTGGTTTGATGGAGAGCGGGAAGGATAGCACAGATACGCAGTATTTT
NA	NA	13	TRBV6-5	TRBJ2-3	CASSRGSTDTQYF	TGTGCCAGCAGTCGGGGGTCGACAGATACGCAGTATTTT
NA	NA	15	TRBV28	TRBJ2-2	CASSLVDIGAGELFF	TGTGCCAGCAGTTTAGTCGATATAGGGGCCGGGGAGCTGTTTTTT
NA	NA	13	TRBV5-4	TRBJ1-2	CASSSGTYYGYTF	TGTGCCAGCAGCTCCGGGACTTACTATGGCTACACCTTC
once	NA	10	TRBV12-5	TRBJ2-7	CASLPYEQYF	TGTGCTAGTCTTCCCTACGAGCAGTACTTC
NA	NA	13	TRBV18	TRBJ2-5	CASSLREGETQYF	TGTGCCAGCTCCCTCCGGGAAGGAGAGACCCAGTACTTC